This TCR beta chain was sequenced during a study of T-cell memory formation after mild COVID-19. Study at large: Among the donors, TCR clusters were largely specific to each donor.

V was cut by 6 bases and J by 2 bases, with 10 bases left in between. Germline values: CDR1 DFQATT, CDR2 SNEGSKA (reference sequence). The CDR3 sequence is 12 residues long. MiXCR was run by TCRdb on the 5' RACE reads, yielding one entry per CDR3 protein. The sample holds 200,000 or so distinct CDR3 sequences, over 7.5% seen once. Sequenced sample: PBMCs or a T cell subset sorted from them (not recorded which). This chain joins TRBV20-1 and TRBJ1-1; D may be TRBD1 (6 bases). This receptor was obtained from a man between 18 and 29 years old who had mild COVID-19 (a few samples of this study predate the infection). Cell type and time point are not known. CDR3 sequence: CSARQANTEAFF. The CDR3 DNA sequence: TGCAGTGCCCGACAGGCCAACACTGAAGCTTTCTTT.